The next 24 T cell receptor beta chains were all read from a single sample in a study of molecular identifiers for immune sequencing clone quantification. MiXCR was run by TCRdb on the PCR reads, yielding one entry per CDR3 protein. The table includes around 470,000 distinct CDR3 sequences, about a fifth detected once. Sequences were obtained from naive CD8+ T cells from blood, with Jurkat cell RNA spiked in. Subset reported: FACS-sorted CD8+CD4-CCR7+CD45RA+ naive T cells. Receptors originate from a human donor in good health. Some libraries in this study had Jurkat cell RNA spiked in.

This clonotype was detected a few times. The CDR3 loop reads CASSQVGSGGLGDEQYF. CDR3 in DNA: TGCGCCAGCAGCCAAGTAGGTTCAGGGGGTCTCGGGGACGAGCAGTACTTC. The gene calls are TRBV4-1 and TRBJ2-7; 7 positions agree with TRBD1. Looked up from germline, CDR1 is MGHRA and CDR2 is YSYEKL. Trimming removed 1 base from V and 5 bases from J; junction bases left unmatched: 14. The CDR3 is 17 residues long.

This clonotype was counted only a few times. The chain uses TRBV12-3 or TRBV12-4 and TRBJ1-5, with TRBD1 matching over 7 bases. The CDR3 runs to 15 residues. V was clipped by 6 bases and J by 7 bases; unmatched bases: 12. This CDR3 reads CASRDGAGGEQPQHF. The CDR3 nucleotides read TGTGCCAGCAGGGACGGGGCAGGGGGGGAGCAGCCCCAGCATTTT.

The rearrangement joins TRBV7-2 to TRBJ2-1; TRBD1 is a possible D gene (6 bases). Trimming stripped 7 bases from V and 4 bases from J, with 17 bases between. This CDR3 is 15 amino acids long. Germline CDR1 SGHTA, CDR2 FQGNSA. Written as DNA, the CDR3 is TGTGCCAGCAACCCGGACAGCCCGATTTACAATGAGCAGTTCTTC. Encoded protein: CASNPDSPIYNEQFF.

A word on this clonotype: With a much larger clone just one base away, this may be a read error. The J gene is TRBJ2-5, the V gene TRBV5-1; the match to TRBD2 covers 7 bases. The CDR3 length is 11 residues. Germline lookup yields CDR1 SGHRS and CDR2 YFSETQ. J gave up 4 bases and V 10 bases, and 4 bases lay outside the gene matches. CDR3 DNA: TGCGCCGGCTGGGGGGGAGAGACCCAGTACTTC. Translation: CAGWGGETQYF.

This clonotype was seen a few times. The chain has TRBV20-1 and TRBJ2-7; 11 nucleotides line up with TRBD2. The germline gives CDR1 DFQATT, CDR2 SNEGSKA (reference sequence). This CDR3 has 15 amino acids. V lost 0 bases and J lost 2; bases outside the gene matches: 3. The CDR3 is CSARDAGLAAYEQYF. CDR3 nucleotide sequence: TGCAGTGCTAGAGATGCGGGACTAGCGGCCTACGAGCAGTACTTC.

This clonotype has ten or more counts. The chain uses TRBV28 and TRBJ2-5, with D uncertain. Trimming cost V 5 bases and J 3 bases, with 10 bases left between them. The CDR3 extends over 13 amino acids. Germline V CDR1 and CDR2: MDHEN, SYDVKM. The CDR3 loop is CASSDILEETQYF. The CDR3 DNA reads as TGTGCCAGCAGTGACATCCTGGAAGAGACCCAGTACTTC.

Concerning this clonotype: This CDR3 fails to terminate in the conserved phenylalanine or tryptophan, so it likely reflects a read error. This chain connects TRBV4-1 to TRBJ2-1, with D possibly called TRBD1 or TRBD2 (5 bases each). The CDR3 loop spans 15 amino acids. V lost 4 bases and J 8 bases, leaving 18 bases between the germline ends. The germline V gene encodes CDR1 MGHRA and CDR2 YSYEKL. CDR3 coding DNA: TGCGCCAGCAGCCCTGGGACCAGCGCTCCCGATGAGCAGTTCTCC. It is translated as CASSPGTSAPDEQFS.

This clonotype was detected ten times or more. CDR3 protein: CASSGRGRTEAFF. The CDR3 DNA is TGTGCCAGCAGCGGCAGGGGTAGAACTGAAGCTTTCTTT. The chain carries TRBV13 and TRBJ1-1, with a tentative D call TRBD1 (6 bases). Germline V gives CDR1 PRHDT, CDR2 FYEKMQ (reference sequence). V was shortened by 5 bases and J by 5 bases, with 12 bases between the two germline ends. This CDR3 spans 13 amino acids. The full variable domain, rest sourced from reference TRBV13 and TRBJ1-1, is AAGVIQSPRHLIKEKRETATLKCYPIPRHDTVYWYQQGPGQDPQFLISFYEKMQSDKGSIPDRFSAQQFSDYHSELNMSSLELGDSALYFCASSGRGRTEAFFGQGTRLTVV.

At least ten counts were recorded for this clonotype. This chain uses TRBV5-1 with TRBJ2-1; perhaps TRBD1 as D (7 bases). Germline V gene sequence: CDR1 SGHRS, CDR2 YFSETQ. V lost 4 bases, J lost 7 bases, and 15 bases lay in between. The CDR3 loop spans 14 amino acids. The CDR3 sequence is CASSPGDRGNEQFF. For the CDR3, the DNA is TGCGCCAGCAGCCCGGGGGACAGAGGAAATGAGCAGTTCTTC. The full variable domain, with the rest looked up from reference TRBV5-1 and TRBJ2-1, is KAGVTQTPRYLIKTRGQQVTLSCSPISGHRSVSWYQQTPGQGLQFLFEYFSETQRNKGNFPGRFSGRQFSNSRSEMNVSTLELGDSALYLCASSPGDRGNEQFFGPGTRLTVL.

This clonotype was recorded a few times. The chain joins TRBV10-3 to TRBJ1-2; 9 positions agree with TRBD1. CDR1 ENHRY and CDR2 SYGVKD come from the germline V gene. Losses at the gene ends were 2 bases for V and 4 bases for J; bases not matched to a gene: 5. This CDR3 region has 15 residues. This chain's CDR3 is CAISEMGQGAYGYTF. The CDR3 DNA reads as TGTGCCATCAGTGAGATGGGACAGGGTGCCTATGGCTACACCTTC.

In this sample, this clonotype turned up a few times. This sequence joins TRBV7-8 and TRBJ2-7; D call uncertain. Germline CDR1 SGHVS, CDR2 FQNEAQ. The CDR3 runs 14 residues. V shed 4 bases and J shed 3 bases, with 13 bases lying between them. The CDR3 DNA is TGTGCCAGCAGCTACAAAATGGGATTCTACGAGCAGTACTTC. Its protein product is CASSYKMGFYEQYF.

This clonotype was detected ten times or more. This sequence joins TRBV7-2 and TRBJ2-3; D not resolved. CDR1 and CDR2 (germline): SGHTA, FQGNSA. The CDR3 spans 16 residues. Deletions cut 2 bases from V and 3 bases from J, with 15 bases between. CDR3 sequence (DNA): TGTGCCAGCAGCTTAAGTGCAGTATACCCGACAGATACGCAGTATTTT. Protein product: CASSLSAVYPTDTQYF.

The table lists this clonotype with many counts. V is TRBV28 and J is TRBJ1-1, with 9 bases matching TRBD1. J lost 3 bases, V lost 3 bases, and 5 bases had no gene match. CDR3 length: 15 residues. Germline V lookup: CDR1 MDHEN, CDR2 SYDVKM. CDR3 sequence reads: CASSFTGGADTEAFF. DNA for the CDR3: TGTGCCAGCAGTTTTACAGGGGGCGCAGACACTGAAGCTTTCTTT.

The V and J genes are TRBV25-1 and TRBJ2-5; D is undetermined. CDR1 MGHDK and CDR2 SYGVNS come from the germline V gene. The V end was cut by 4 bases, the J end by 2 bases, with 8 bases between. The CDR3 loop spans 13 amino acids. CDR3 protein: CASSGQSQETQYF. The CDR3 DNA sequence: TGTGCCAGCAGTGGGCAGAGTCAAGAGACCCAGTACTTC.

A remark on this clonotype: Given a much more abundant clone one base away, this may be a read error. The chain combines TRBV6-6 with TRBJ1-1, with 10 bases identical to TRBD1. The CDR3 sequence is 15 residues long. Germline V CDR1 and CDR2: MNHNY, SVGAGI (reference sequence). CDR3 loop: CACRQGALSVTEAFF. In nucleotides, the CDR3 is TGTGCCTGCAGACAGGGGGCCCTCTCGGTCACTGAAGCTTTCTTT.

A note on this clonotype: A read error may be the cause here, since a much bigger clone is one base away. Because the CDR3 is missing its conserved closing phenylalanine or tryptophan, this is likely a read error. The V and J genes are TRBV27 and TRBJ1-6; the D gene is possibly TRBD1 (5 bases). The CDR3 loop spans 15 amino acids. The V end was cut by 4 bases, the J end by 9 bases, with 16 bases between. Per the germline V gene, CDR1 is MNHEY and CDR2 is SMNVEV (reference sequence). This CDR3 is CASSSGGRVSSPLHL. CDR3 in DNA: TGTGCCAGCAGTTCCGGTGGCAGGGTTAGTTCACCCCTCCACCTT.

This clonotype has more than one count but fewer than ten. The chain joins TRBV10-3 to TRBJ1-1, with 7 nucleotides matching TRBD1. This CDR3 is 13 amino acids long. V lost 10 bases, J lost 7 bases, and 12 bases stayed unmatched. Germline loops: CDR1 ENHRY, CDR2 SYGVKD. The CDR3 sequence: CANREQGVSEAFF. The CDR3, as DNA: TGTGCCAACAGGGAGCAGGGGGTTAGTGAAGCTTTCTTT.

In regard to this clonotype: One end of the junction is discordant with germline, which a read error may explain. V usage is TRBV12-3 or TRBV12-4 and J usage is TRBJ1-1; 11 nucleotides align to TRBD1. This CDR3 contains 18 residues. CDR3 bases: TGTGCCGGCAGAACCTTTACGGGACAGGGGGTTGTTGTCACTGAAGCTTTCTTT. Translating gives CAGRTFTGQGVVVTEAFF.

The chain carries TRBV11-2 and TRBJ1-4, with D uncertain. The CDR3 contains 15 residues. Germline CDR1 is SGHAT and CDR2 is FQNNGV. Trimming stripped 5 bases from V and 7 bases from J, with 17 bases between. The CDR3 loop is CASSPLFTRFEKLFF. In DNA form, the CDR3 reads TGTGCCAGCAGCCCACTCTTTACAAGATTTGAAAAACTGTTTTTT.

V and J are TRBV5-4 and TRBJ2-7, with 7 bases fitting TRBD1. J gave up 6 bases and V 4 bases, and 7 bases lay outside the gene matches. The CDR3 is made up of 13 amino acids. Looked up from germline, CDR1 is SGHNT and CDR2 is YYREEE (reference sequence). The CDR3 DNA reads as TGTGCCAGCAGCATGAGGGGGCAACGCGAGCAGTACTTC. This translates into CASSMRGQREQYF. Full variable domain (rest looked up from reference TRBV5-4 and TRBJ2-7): ETGVTQSPTHLIKTRGQQVTLRCSSQSGHNTVSWYQQALGQGPQFIFQYYREEENGRGNFPPRFSGLQFPNYSSELNVNALELDDSALYLCASSMRGQREQYFGPGTRLTVT.

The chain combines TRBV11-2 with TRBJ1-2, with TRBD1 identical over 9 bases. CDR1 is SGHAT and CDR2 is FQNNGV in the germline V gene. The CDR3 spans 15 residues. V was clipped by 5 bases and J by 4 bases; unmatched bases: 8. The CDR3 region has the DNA TGTGCCAGCAGCCCTGGGACAGGGCTTTCCTATGGCTACACCTTC. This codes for CASSPGTGLSYGYTF.

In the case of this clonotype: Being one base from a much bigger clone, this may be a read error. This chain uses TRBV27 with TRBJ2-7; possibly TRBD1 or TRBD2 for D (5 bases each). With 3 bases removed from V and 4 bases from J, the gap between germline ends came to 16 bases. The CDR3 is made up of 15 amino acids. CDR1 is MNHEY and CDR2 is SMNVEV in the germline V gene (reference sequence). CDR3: CASSFSSRGVYEQYF. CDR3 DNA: TGTGCCAGCAGTTTTAGTAGTCGAGGGGTTTACGAGCAGTACTTC.

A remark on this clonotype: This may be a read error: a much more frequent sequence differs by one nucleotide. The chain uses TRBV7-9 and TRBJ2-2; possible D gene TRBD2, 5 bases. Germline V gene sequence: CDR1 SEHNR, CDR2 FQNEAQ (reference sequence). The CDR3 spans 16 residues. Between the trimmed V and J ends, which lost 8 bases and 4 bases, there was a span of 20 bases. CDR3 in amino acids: CASGTAGRLSTGELFF. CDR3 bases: TGTGCCAGCGGCACCGCGGGCAGGCTAAGCACCGGGGAGCTGTTTTTT.

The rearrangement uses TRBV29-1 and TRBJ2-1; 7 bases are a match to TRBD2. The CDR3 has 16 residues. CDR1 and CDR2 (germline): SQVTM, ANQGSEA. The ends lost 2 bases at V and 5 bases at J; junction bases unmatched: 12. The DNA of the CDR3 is TGCAGCGTTGAACTTTTTGGTAGCGGGCTCGACAATGAGCAGTTCTTC. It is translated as CSVELFGSGLDNEQFF.